This T cell receptor beta chain was observed in a study of T cell changes during pregnancy in multiple sclerosis. Libraries were prepared by immunoSEQ multiplex PCR; TCRdb keeps only in-frame clonotypes and omits some of them. The sample has 40,000 to 55,000 clones, approximately 87% seen once; the top ten hold approximately 1.4%. This CDR3 is 17 amino acids long. CDR1 LGHNA and CDR2 YSLEER come from the germline V gene. After removal of 2 bases from V and 4 bases from J, the junction contained 11 bases not matched to a gene. Here the sequenced sample was peripheral blood, taken in the first trimester of pregnancy. The TCR was taken from a female donor in good health, enrolled as a control in a pregnancy study. The chain joins TRBV4-3 to TRBJ2-1, with 7 bases identical to TRBD2. In nucleotides, the CDR3 is TGCGCCAGCAGCCAACGTACCCCTAGCGGAGATTACAATGAGCAGTTCTTC. It specifies CASSQRTPSGDYNEQFF.